One T cell receptor (beta chain) is described in this entry. Clones were sequenced by immunoSEQ multiplex PCR, and TCRdb holds only the in-frame ones, with some missing. There are about 39,000 clones in the sample; about 88% occur only once, and roughly 4% lies in the top ten. This record belongs to a study of T cell changes during pregnancy in multiple sclerosis. This TCR was recovered from a female donor with multiple sclerosis, enrolled in a pregnancy study. The sequencing here drew on CD8+ T cells from peripheral blood mononuclear cells, taken in the first trimester of pregnancy.

CDR3 nucleotides: TGTGCCAGCAGTGAAGCGCGGGATACAGATACGCAGTATTTT. Its protein is CASSEARDTDTQYF. The gene calls are TRBV6-4 and TRBJ2-3; tentative D call: TRBD2 (6 bases). This CDR3 spans 14 amino acids. Germline V lookup: CDR1 MRHNA, CDR2 SNTAGT. Trimming stripped 3 bases from V and 3 bases from J, with 10 bases between.